The present TCR beta chain was sequenced within a study of OX40 agonist ivuxolimab in advanced cancers. This table comes from immunoSEQ multiplex PCR, and its TCRdb copy is limited to in-frame clones, with some not included. The profile shows 71,000 or so clones, about 89% of them singletons. The V gene's germline CDR1 is SGHRS and CDR2 YFSETQ. Trimming took 4 bases from V and 7 from J; bases not matched to a gene: 17. CDR3 length: 17 amino acids. This clone was detected only once. The clonotype originates from an adult with an advanced solid tumor such as melanoma, head and neck, liver or kidney cancer. Sequencing was performed on CD4+ or CD8+ T cells sorted from blood, taken in a trial of the OX40 agonist ivuxolimab. The rearrangement uses TRBV5-1 and TRBJ2-3, with 8 bases lining up with TRBD2. The chain's CDR3 is CASSERGTQEGTNTQYF. CDR3 bases: TGCGCCAGCAGCGAGCGGGGGACCCAAGAGGGTACAAATACGCAGTATTTT.